These T cell receptor beta chains were read from a single sample in a study of T cells in narcolepsy. Profiling relied on immunoSEQ multiplex PCR, and the TCRdb table lists in-frame clones only, not all of them. The sample carries about 36,000 clones, about 80% recorded once. Sequenced: memory (CD45RA-) CD4+ T cells from blood. These receptors all come from a human donor in good health. Both conserved end residues are part of each CDR3. Each record gives: J gene, V gene, D gene, clone size, CDR3 DNA, CDR3 protein. D genes are given only for firm matches. Size is stated for part of the rows, as once, few or many counts, or as a class when the clone is expanded.

>TRBJ2-5|TRBV5-4|-|-
TGTGCCAGCAGCCTTACACAAGAGACCCAGTACTTC
CASSLTQETQYF
>TRBJ2-7|TRBV11-2|-|-
TGTGCCAGCAGCCAAGGACAACAGTGGACTTACGAGCAGTACTTC
CASSQGQQWTYEQYF
>TRBJ2-7|TRBV7-3|-|-
TGTGCCAGCAGCCCAACGCCAGGGACGCGAGAGCAGTACTTC
CASSPTPGTREQYF
>TRBJ1-5|TRBV6-5|TRBD1|-
TGTGCCAGCCGGACAGGGATAGGGCAGCCCCAGCATTTT
CASRTGIGQPQHF
>TRBJ2-2|TRBV7-2|-|few
TGTGCCAGCAGCCCAGCGGTACAGGGCCTTACCGGGGAGCTGTTTTTT
CASSPAVQGLTGELFF
>TRBJ2-1|TRBV2|-|few
TGTGCCAGTTCCAATCCGGGACAACCGTTCTTC
CASSNPGQPFF
>TRBJ2-5|TRBV5-4|TRBD2|-
TGTGCCAGCAAGGCGGGAGGACAAGAGACCCAGTACTTC
CASKAGGQETQYF
>TRBJ2-7|TRBV7-6|-|-
TGTGCCAGCAGCCGTTCCGAGTGGACCGGGCAGTACTTC
CASSRSEWTGQYF
>TRBJ2-3|TRBV6-5|-|-
TGTGCCAGCAGCCTCCTGCGGGCAGCAGATACGCAGTATTTT
CASSLLRAADTQYF
>TRBJ2-2|TRBV5-1|TRBD1|few
TGCGCCAGCAGCTGGGGGACAGGGATTTTCGGGGAGCTGTTTTTT
CASSWGTGIFGELFF
>TRBJ2-2|TRBV9|-|-
TGTGCCAGCACAAAGAGGGCAGAAATCACCGGGGAGCTGTTTTTT
CASTKRAEITGELFF
>TRBJ2-3|TRBV11-2|-|-
TGTGCCAGCAGCTTCTCGGGGGCCCCCACAGATACGCAGTATTTT
CASSFSGAPTDTQYF
>TRBJ2-1|TRBV11-1|-|-
TGTGCCAGCAGCTTCGGTTTGGGGCAGTTTGAGCAGTTCTTC
CASSFGLGQFEQFF
>TRBJ2-3|TRBV7-2|-|-
TGTGCCAGCAGCCTCAACAGGGCTGGAACAGATACGCAGTATTTT
CASSLNRAGTDTQYF
>TRBJ1-2|TRBV9|-|-
TGTGCCAGCAGCCCCCAGGGGAATAACTATGGCTACACCTTC
CASSPQGNNYGYTF
>TRBJ1-5|TRBV27|-|-
TGTGCCAGCAGTTTTATAGGAGAACAGCCCCAGCATTTT
CASSFIGEQPQHF
>TRBJ1-5|TRBV7-8|-|-
TGTGCCAGCAGCTTAGCTCTAAGGTTGAATAGGAATCAGCCCCAGCATTTT
CASSLALRLNRNQPQHF
>TRBJ2-7|TRBV14|-|-
TGTGCCAGCAGCCTCGGCGGCAGCTCCTACGAGCAGTACTTC
CASSLGGSSYEQYF
>TRBJ2-5|TRBV6-1|TRBD1|-
TGTGCCAGCGGACAGGGGTGGCAAGAGACCCAGTACTTC
CASGQGWQETQYF
>TRBJ1-2|TRBV5-6|-|-
TGTGCCAGCAGCTTGCCGGCTAACTATGGCTACACCTTC
CASSLPANYGYTF
>TRBJ1-1|TRBV6-1|-|-
TGTGCCAGCAGTAGGGGTGGAGGAGAAGCTTTCTTT
CASSRGGGEAFF
>TRBJ2-3|TRBV4-2|-|-
TGTGCCAGCAGCCAAGGACCCGGAGATACGCAGTATTTT
CASSQGPGDTQYF
>TRBJ2-1|TRBV5-8|-|-
TGTGCCAGCAGCTCCCTAAGGAACTACAATGAGCAGTTCTTC
CASSSLRNYNEQFF
>TRBJ2-7|TRBV5-1|TRBD1|-
TGCGCCAGCAGCCCTGAACAGGGGGCCCCGTACTTC
CASSPEQGAPYF
>TRBJ1-4|TRBV6-1|-|-
TGTGCCATTAGTAGGAGGGATAATGAAAAACTGTTTTTT
CAISRRDNEKLFF
>TRBJ2-3|TRBV5-1|-|-
TGCGCCAGCAGCTTGCCACTCTCCCAGGGCACAGATACGCAGTATTTT
CASSLPLSQGTDTQYF
>TRBJ2-3|TRBV5-8|-|-
TGTGCCAGCAGCTTGGAAGGGGCATCAGATACGCAGTATTTT
CASSLEGASDTQYF
>TRBJ2-7|TRBV5-4|TRBD2|few
TGTGCCACCGCGAGGTTTAGCGGGGGGACCTACGAGCAGTACTTC
CATARFSGGTYEQYF
>TRBJ1-5|TRBV14|-|-
TGTGCCAGCAGCCAAGATATGGGGTCGTATCAGCCCCAGCATTTT
CASSQDMGSYQPQHF
>TRBJ1-2|TRBV5-1|TRBD1|-
TGCGCCAGCAGCCCAGACAGGGGCGAGGGTGGCTACACCTTC
CASSPDRGEGGYTF
>TRBJ1-5|TRBV9|-|-
TGTGCCAGCAGCAGAGACGGTTTAGGCAATCAGCCCCAGCATTTT
CASSRDGLGNQPQHF
>TRBJ1-4|TRBV5-6|TRBD1|-
TGTGCCAGCAGCTTAACTCAGGGGGCTAATGAAAAACTGTTTTTT
CASSLTQGANEKLFF
>TRBJ2-7|TRBV6-1|-|-
TGTGCCAGCAGTTTTATCTCCTACGAGCAGTACTTC
CASSFISYEQYF
>TRBJ2-7|TRBV7-3|-|-
TGTGCCAGCAGCTCGGGACGACACGAGCAGTACTTC
CASSSGRHEQYF
>TRBJ2-7|TRBV10-1|-|few
TGCGCCAGCAGTCCAGCACAGGGCGAGCAGTACTTC
CASSPAQGEQYF
>TRBJ1-1|TRBV30|-|-
TGTGCCTGGACGAGGGACTTGAACACTGAAGCTTTCTTT
CAWTRDLNTEAFF
>TRBJ2-5|TRBV9|TRBD1|-
TGTGCCAGCAGCGAGACAGGGCGAGAGACCCAGTACTTC
CASSETGRETQYF
>TRBJ1-5|TRBV10-2|-|-
TGCGCCAGCAGTGAGGTCCAAGTTCAGCCCCAGCATTTT
CASSEVQVQPQHF
>TRBJ1-1|TRBV5-1|-|-
TGCGCCAGCAGCTTGGAAAACATGAACACTGAAGCTTTCTTT
CASSLENMNTEAFF
>TRBJ1-5|TRBV6-5|-|-
TGTGCCAGCATTCTGGGGTGGGGGGACAATCAGCCCCAGCATTTT
CASILGWGDNQPQHF
>TRBJ2-1|TRBV12-5|-|-
TGTGCTAGTGCCCTGAGGGTGGGATCCTACAATGAGCAGTTCTTC
CASALRVGSYNEQFF
>TRBJ2-3|TRBV2|-|-
TGTGCCAGCAGTGAGGCTGTGGGAGATACGCAGTATTTT
CASSEAVGDTQYF
>TRBJ2-3|TRBV6-6|TRBD1|-
TGTGCCAGCAGCCTCACCGGGACAGGGGTGGCAGATACGCAGTATTTT
CASSLTGTGVADTQYF
>TRBJ1-1|TRBV27|TRBD1|-
TGTGCCAGCAGTTGGATCGGACAGGGCGTAGCTTTCTTT
CASSWIGQGVAFF
>TRBJ1-2|TRBV2|-|once
TGTGCCAGCAGTGTAGGGTTCTATGGCTACACCTTC
CASSVGFYGYTF
>TRBJ1-2|TRBV7-8|-|few
TGTGCCAGCAGCTTGGGGGACGATGGCTACACCTTC
CASSLGDDGYTF
>TRBJ2-7|TRBV6-6|TRBD1|-
TGTGCCAGCAGTTACGGGGGACAGACCTACGAGCAGTACTTC
CASSYGGQTYEQYF
>TRBJ1-1|TRBV5-1|-|-
TGCGCCAGCAGCCGAGGGGTTGACACTGAAGCTTTCTTT
CASSRGVDTEAFF
>TRBJ2-3|TRBV6-1|-|-
TGTGCCAGCAGTGAACGGGCAGGGGTTGCAGATACGCAGTATTTT
CASSERAGVADTQYF
>TRBJ1-6|TRBV6-1|-|few
TGTGCCAGCAATCCCGACCGGTATAATTCACCCCTCCACTTT
CASNPDRYNSPLHF
>TRBJ2-7|TRBV5-4|-|once
TGTGCCAGCAGCTTATGGCGCAACCGATCCGCCTACGAGCAGTACTTC
CASSLWRNRSAYEQYF
>TRBJ1-1|TRBV15|TRBD1|-
TGTGCCACCAGCAGCCCGACAGGGGTGACTGAAGCTTTCTTT
CATSSPTGVTEAFF
>TRBJ1-1|TRBV2|TRBD1|-
TGTGCCAGGGGACAGGGGATGGGTGAAGCTTTCTTT
CARGQGMGEAFF